The rows below give T cell receptor beta chains drawn from one sample of a study of cytomegalovirus exposure and HLA in healthy donors. TCRdb keeps only in-frame clones here, not all; method: immunoSEQ multiplex PCR. The record lists about 130,000 clones, of which the ten most abundant hold over 0.8%. Sequenced sample: PBMCs. The receptors shown here come from a young man in good health and CMV-seronegative. The CDR3 runs from the conserved cysteine through the conserved F or W. The D gene is left open where the match is weak.

d_gene | j_gene | v_gene | CDR3nt | CDR3aa
NA | TRBJ1-5 | TRBV7-9 | TGTGCCAGCAGCCTCGCAGGAAAGGATCAGCCCCAGCATTTT | CASSLAGKDQPQHF
TRBD1 | TRBJ1-1 | TRBV10-3 | TGTGCCATCATCGGGGACAGGGCGGAGGACACTGAAGCTTTCTTT | CAIIGDRAEDTEAFF
NA | TRBJ1-5 | TRBV5-5 | TGTGCCAGCAGCTTGGGTTACCAGGGTCATCAGCCCCAGCATTTT | CASSLGYQGHQPQHF
NA | TRBJ2-2 | TRBV4-1 | TGCGCCAGCAGCCGCGACGGGGAGCTGTTTTTT | CASSRDGELFF
TRBD2 | TRBJ2-3 | TRBV10-3 | TGTGCCATCAGCCTAGCGGGGGAGACAGATACGCAGTATTTT | CAISLAGETDTQYF
TRBD1 | TRBJ2-7 | TRBV28 | TGTGCCAGCAGTTTACGGGACAGCCTTATCGGAAGGGGGTACTTC | CASSLRDSLIGRGYF
TRBD1 | TRBJ1-4 | TRBV4-2 | TGTGCCAGCAGCCAAACAGGGGGCCGGGATGAAAAACTGTTTTTT | CASSQTGGRDEKLFF
TRBD2 | TRBJ2-1 | TRBV5-1 | TGCGCCAGCAGCTCACGGACTAGCGGTCTTCCCTACAATGAGCAGTTCTTC | CASSSRTSGLPYNEQFF
NA | TRBJ1-6 | TRBV30 | TGTGCCTGGACCGGAGGATCAAGTAATTCACCCCTCCACTTT | CAWTGGSSNSPLHF
NA | TRBJ2-7 | TRBV30 | TGTGCCTGGACTCGAGCCTACGAGCAGTACTTC | CAWTRAYEQYF
TRBD2 | TRBJ2-5 | TRBV5-1 | TGCGCCAGCAGCTTGGTTGGACTAGTGGGGGAGACCCAGTACTTC | CASSLVGLVGETQYF
NA | TRBJ2-7 | TRBV6-5 | TGTGCCAGCAGCCGCAGCTCCTACGAGCAGTACTTC | CASSRSSYEQYF
NA | TRBJ1-2 | TRBV5-6 | TGTGCCAGCAGCGGGATATGGGAGTGGGCATATGGCTACACCTTC | CASSGIWEWAYGYTF
TRBD2 | TRBJ2-2 | TRBV29-1 | TGCAGCGCCGCAGTGGGGGGGGAAACCGGGGAGCTGTTTTTT | CSAAVGGETGELFF
NA | TRBJ1-2 | TRBV28 | TGTGCCAGCACCGCGACTCGGGGGAGGGGTGGCTACACCTTC | CASTATRGRGGYTF
NA | TRBJ2-7 | TRBV30 | TGTGCCTGGAGCGCCGACATCTCCTACGAGCAGTACTTC | CAWSADISYEQYF
NA | TRBJ2-3 | TRBV19 | TGTGCCAGTAGTATCTCGGTTTTGGATACGCAGTATTTT | CASSISVLDTQYF
TRBD2 | TRBJ2-7 | TRBV27 | TGTGCCAGCAGTTACAGCGGGATTAGCTCCTACGAGCAGTACTTC | CASSYSGISSYEQYF
NA | TRBJ2-7 | TRBV5-1 | TGCGCCAGCAGCTTGTTCGGGGGTTGGGATGAGCAGTACTTC | CASSLFGGWDEQYF
TRBD1 | TRBJ2-1 | TRBV28 | TGTGCCAGCAGAACAGACCCCTTACCGGGACAGCCGAATGAGCAGTTCTTC | CASRTDPLPGQPNEQFF
NA | TRBJ1-4 | TRBV30 | TGTGCCTGGAGTGACAAGAGACGGAGAGCTGCAACTAATGAAAAACTGTTTTTT | CAWSDKRRRAATNEKLFF
NA | TRBJ1-1 | TRBV5-1 | TGCGCCAGCAGCCCGCTAGGAGGGGAAACTGAAGCTTTCTTT | CASSPLGGETEAFF
TRBD1 | TRBJ1-2 | TRBV6-5 | TGTGCCAGCAGTGCTGGGACAGGGGGCTTTGGCTACACCTTC | CASSAGTGGFGYTF
TRBD1 | TRBJ1-2 | TRBV4-2 | TGTGCCAGCAGCCAACACCTCCCGAAGACAGGGGACTTGAACTATGGCTACACCTTC | CASSQHLPKTGDLNYGYTF
NA | TRBJ1-1 | TRBV28 | TGTGCCAGCAGTTCGGCAGGGGAGGGCACTGAAGCTTTCTTT | CASSSAGEGTEAFF
NA | TRBJ1-2 | TRBV2 | TGTGCCAGCAGTGAATCAGGGGTCAAGACTGAGATCACTAACTATGGCTACACCTTC | CASSESGVKTEITNYGYTF
NA | TRBJ2-7 | TRBV7-9 | TGTGCCAGCAGCTTGCTAGGGCTCGGGAGCGAGCAGTACTTC | CASSLLGLGSEQYF
TRBD1 | TRBJ1-5 | TRBV2 | TGTGCCAGCAGTGTGGACAGGACGCTAGGTCAGCCCCAGCATTTT | CASSVDRTLGQPQHF
NA | TRBJ2-2 | TRBV7-9 | TGTGCCAGCAGCTTGAGACAGACGAACACCGGGGAGCTGTTTTTT | CASSLRQTNTGELFF
NA | TRBJ2-1 | TRBV19 | TGTGCCAGTAGTATATCGGAGCGGTACAATGAGCAGTTCTTC | CASSISERYNEQFF
NA | TRBJ2-1 | TRBV29-1 | TGCAGCGTCGATATGGACCCGTTGGCGGGAAGTGATGAGCAGTTCTTC | CSVDMDPLAGSDEQFF
NA | TRBJ1-5 | TRBV27 | TGTGCCAGCACCCTAGGCCCTAATCAGCCCCAGCATTTT | CASTLGPNQPQHF
TRBD2 | TRBJ2-5 | TRBV5-1 | TGCGCCAGCAGCTCCGGTAGAAGAGCGGGAGGGCAAGAGACCCAGTACTTC | CASSSGRRAGGQETQYF
TRBD1 | TRBJ1-2 | TRBV7-9 | TGTGCCAGCAGCCCCGGGACAGGGATGGACACCTTC | CASSPGTGMDTF
NA | TRBJ1-5 | TRBV5-6 | TGTGCCAGCAGCTATTCAAAGACAGGAGTTTATCAGCCCCAGCATTTT | CASSYSKTGVYQPQHF
NA | TRBJ2-5 | TRBV6-5 | TGTGCCAGCAGCCGCCCTACGGGACACCCGGTGGCCCAGTACTTC | CASSRPTGHPVAQYF
NA | TRBJ2-3 | TRBV6-5 | TGTGCCAGCACCCTCCGAGGTAGCACAGATACGCAGTATTTT | CASTLRGSTDTQYF
TRBD1 | TRBJ2-7 | TRBV5-1 | TGCGCCAGCAGCGACGCGACAGGGGGCGAGGGCGAGCAGTACTTC | CASSDATGGEGEQYF
NA | TRBJ2-2 | TRBV5-4 | TGTGCCAGCAGCTTGGAATCGTTGGCCACCGGGGAGCTGTTTTTT | CASSLESLATGELFF
TRBD2 | TRBJ2-7 | TRBV30 | TGTGCCTGGAGTGATATAGCGGGGCCGTCCTACGAGCAGTACTTC | CAWSDIAGPSYEQYF